The rows below give T cell receptor beta chains drawn from one sample of a study of blood T cell repertoires in COVID-19. Sequencing was performed with immunoSEQ multiplex PCR; in TCRdb, only in-frame clones are kept and a portion is missing. The profile shows 150,000 to 200,000 clones, 89% of them singletons. Material for sequencing was peripheral blood. The receptors shown here come from a man aged 40-55 years with acute or convalescent COVID-19. Each CDR3 is given with its conserved first and last residue. A D gene is named only where the DNA matches it firmly. Part of the rows lack a size; the others show once, few, many or a class for expanded clones.

- | - | TRBJ1-1 | TRBV6-1 | TGTGCCAGCAAGGGGCAGCTGAACACTGAAGCTTTCTTT | CASKGQLNTEAFF
- | - | TRBJ1-1 | TRBV24-1 | TGTGCCACCAGAAGAGGAGATGAAGCTTTCTTT | CATRRGDEAFF
- | - | TRBJ1-1 | TRBV11-2 | TGTGCCAGCAGCCCGCGGCCGGGTGAAGCTTTCTTT | CASSPRPGEAFF
- | TRBD1 | TRBJ2-7 | TRBV7-9 | TGTGCCAGCAGCCCACTCGACAGGGTAGGGGCCTACGAGCAGTACTTC | CASSPLDRVGAYEQYF
- | - | TRBJ1-5 | TRBV27 | TGTGCCAGCAGTTTCACGTGGGGCCAGGGTAGCAATCAGCCCCAGCATTTT | CASSFTWGQGSNQPQHF
once | TRBD2 | TRBJ2-6 | TRBV11-2 | TGTGCCAGCAGCTCCAGGACTAGCGGGGTTAACCCTGGGGCCAACGTCCTGACTTTC | CASSSRTSGVNPGANVLTF
- | - | TRBJ2-3 | TRBV24-1 | TGTGCCACCAGTGTAACCAGGGGCGCAGGAGATACGCAGTATTTT | CATSVTRGAGDTQYF
- | TRBD1 | TRBJ1-4 | TRBV25-1 | TGTGCCAGCAGTGAAGGGGACAGGGCAAATGAAAAACTGTTTTTT | CASSEGDRANEKLFF
- | TRBD2 | TRBJ2-1 | TRBV5-1 | TGCGCCAGCTCTAAACGCGGGGGGGCGAGCTCCTACAATGAGCAGTTCTTC | CASSKRGGASSYNEQFF
few | TRBD1 | TRBJ1-2 | TRBV6-5 | TGTGCCAGCAGAACGGGACAGGGCTATGGCTACACCTTC | CASRTGQGYGYTF
- | TRBD1 | TRBJ1-6 | TRBV19 | TGTGCCAGTAGTATTCACCGGACAGGGAATAATTCACCCCTCCACTTT | CASSIHRTGNNSPLHF
- | - | TRBJ1-2 | TRBV6-5 | TGTGCCACCTTGAAGGGGGTTTATGGCTACACCTTC | CATLKGVYGYTF
few | - | TRBJ1-1 | TRBV28 | TGTGCCAGCAGTCCCGCTATTGGCACTGAAGCTTTCTTT | CASSPAIGTEAFF
- | TRBD2 | TRBJ2-7 | TRBV7-9 | TGTGCCAGCAGCGCAACTAGCGGGGGTCTGGGGCAGTACTTC | CASSATSGGLGQYF
- | - | TRBJ2-6 | TRBV3-1/TRBV3-2 | TGTGCCAGCAGCCAAGCCCTACAGGGAGTTGGGGCCAACGTCCTGACTTTC | CASSQALQGVGANVLTF
- | TRBD1 | TRBJ1-1 | TRBV6-5 | TGTGCCAGCAGTTACTCAGGGGGCGATTGGGGGACTGAAGCTTTCTTT | CASSYSGGDWGTEAFF
once | - | TRBJ2-3 | TRBV5-4 | TGTGCCAGCAGCTCTCCGCAGGATACGCAGTATTTT | CASSSPQDTQYF
once | TRBD2 | TRBJ2-7 | TRBV27 | TGTGCCAGCAGTTTCTTGGCTAGCGGGGGTAACGAGCAGTACTTC | CASSFLASGGNEQYF
- | TRBD1 | TRBJ2-7 | TRBV14 | TGTGCCAGCAGCCACCCGCAGGACAGGGGAATGTACGAGCAGTACTTC | CASSHPQDRGMYEQYF
- | TRBD1 | TRBJ1-1 | TRBV18 | TGTGCCAGCTCACTAATCGACAGGGGGAACACTGAAGCTTTCTTT | CASSLIDRGNTEAFF
- | TRBD1 | TRBJ1-5 | TRBV2 | TGTGCCAGCATAGGACAGGGGGCCAATCAGCCCCAGCATTTT | CASIGQGANQPQHF
- | - | TRBJ2-1 | TRBV2 | TGTGCCAGCAGTGAAGCGGGCCCTATATCCTACAATGAGCAGTTCTTC | CASSEAGPISYNEQFF
- | TRBD2 | TRBJ2-1 | TRBV4-3 | TGCGCCAGCAGCCAGCTAGCGGGGGAGTACAATGAGCAGTTCTTC | CASSQLAGEYNEQFF
few | TRBD1 | TRBJ1-5 | TRBV10-2 | TGCGCCAGCAGTGAAACTTCACAGGGGGCGCGGAATCAGCCCCAGCATTTT | CASSETSQGARNQPQHF
- | TRBD1 | TRBJ1-1 | TRBV19 | TGTGCCAGTAGTTCAGTTGCCGACAGGGGATGGGGCACTGAAGCTTTCTTT | CASSSVADRGWGTEAFF
- | TRBD1 | TRBJ1-1 | TRBV18 | TGTGCCAGCTCACCGTTACAGGGGATTGGGAACACTGAAGCTTTCTTT | CASSPLQGIGNTEAFF
- | TRBD2 | TRBJ2-3 | TRBV11-3 | TGTGCCAGCAGCCGGGGGGGAGGAGACACAGATACGCAGTATTTT | CASSRGGGDTDTQYF
- | TRBD2 | TRBJ2-1 | TRBV28 | TGTGCCAGCAGTTCGGGACTAGCGGGGGGGCGGCAGTTCTTC | CASSSGLAGGRQFF
- | TRBD2 | TRBJ2-2 | TRBV7-9 | TGTGCCAGCAGGGGGGGGACCCCGGCGGACACCGGGGAGCTGTTTTTT | CASRGGTPADTGELFF
- | - | TRBJ1-2 | TRBV9 | TGTGCCAGCAGCGACGACTATTCGAGAGGCGGCTACACCTTC | CASSDDYSRGGYTF
- | - | TRBJ1-6 | TRBV19 | TGTGCCAGTAGGGTGATGGGGAGCGATTCACCCCTCCACTTT | CASRVMGSDSPLHF
- | TRBD1 | TRBJ1-1 | TRBV6-5 | TGTGCCAGCAGGCCTCGGGACAGGGTGAACACTGAAGCTTTCTTT | CASRPRDRVNTEAFF
- | TRBD1 | TRBJ1-2 | TRBV6-5 | TGTGCCAGCAGACACCGGACAGGGAATGGCTACACCTTC | CASRHRTGNGYTF
- | TRBD2 | TRBJ2-1 | TRBV29-1 | TGCAGCGTTGGCGGGGGGGTCTACAATGAGCAGTTCTTC | CSVGGGVYNEQFF
- | TRBD1 | TRBJ1-6 | TRBV30 | TGTGCCTGGGGGGACAGGGGGAATTCACCCCTCCACTTT | CAWGDRGNSPLHF
- | - | TRBJ2-2 | TRBV7-2 | TGTGCCAGCAGCCCCTCCCTCAACACCGGGGAGCTGTTTTTT | CASSPSLNTGELFF
- | TRBD1 | TRBJ2-7 | TRBV30 | TGTGCCTGGAGTCCAACCGGGACAGGTCTGAACGAGCAGTACTTC | CAWSPTGTGLNEQYF
- | - | TRBJ1-5 | TRBV3-1/TRBV3-2 | TGTGCCAGCAGCCAAAGCCAGCCCCAGCATTTT | CASSQSQPQHF
- | - | TRBJ1-4 | TRBV18 | TGTGCCAGCTCACTAATACAGGGCCCTAATGAAAAACTGTTTTTT | CASSLIQGPNEKLFF
- | - | TRBJ2-7 | TRBV5-8 | TGTGCCAGCAGCTTGTCCAGGGTCCACGAGCAGTACTTC | CASSLSRVHEQYF
few | - | TRBJ2-2 | TRBV19 | TGTGCCAGTAGTATAATAACCTACGGAGCCGGGGAGCTGTTTTTT | CASSIITYGAGELFF
- | - | TRBJ2-7 | TRBV6-1 | TGTGCCAGCAGTGACATCCCGAGTCCCTCCTACGAGCAGTACTTC | CASSDIPSPSYEQYF
- | - | TRBJ1-1 | TRBV7-2 | TGTGCCAGCAGCACACGAAAGGGGTCCCCTGAAGCTTTCTTT | CASSTRKGSPEAFF
- | - | TRBJ1-3 | TRBV30 | TGTGCCTGGAGTTCGGGACTGGTCTCTGGAAACACCATATATTTT | CAWSSGLVSGNTIYF
- | - | TRBJ2-2 | TRBV3-1/TRBV3-2 | TGTGCCAGCAGCCCCTTCGGGGGTCACACCGGGGAGCTGTTTTTT | CASSPFGGHTGELFF
once | TRBD1 | TRBJ1-1 | TRBV3-1/TRBV3-2 | TGTGCCAGCAGCCAAGGAGGTAGGGGGCCTCCCTTGAACACTGAAGCTTTCTTT | CASSQGGRGPPLNTEAFF
- | - | TRBJ2-1 | TRBV29-1 | TGCAGCGTTAAACAGGGTTCGTTGGCCTACAATGAGCAGTTCTTC | CSVKQGSLAYNEQFF
- | - | TRBJ2-2 | TRBV12-3/TRBV12-4 | TGTGCCCTGCTTAGCCTGAACACCGGGGAGCTGTTTTTT | CALLSLNTGELFF
- | - | TRBJ1-2 | TRBV18 | TGTGCCAGCTCACCACCCGGACGGACAAACTATGGCTACACCTTC | CASSPPGRTNYGYTF
- | TRBD1 | TRBJ1-1 | TRBV7-2 | TGTGCCAGCAAAGAGGACAGGGGCCCCTTGCTGAACACTGAAGCTTTCTTT | CASKEDRGPLLNTEAFF
- | TRBD2 | TRBJ2-1 | TRBV10-3 | TGTGCCATCAGTGACGTAGCGGGGGGGGCAAATGAGCAGTTCTTC | CAISDVAGGANEQFF
- | - | TRBJ2-7 | TRBV6-2/TRBV6-3 | TGTGCCAGCAGCCCCCCCCAGGTTCGCTACGAGCAGTACTTC | CASSPPQVRYEQYF
- | - | TRBJ2-7 | TRBV3-1/TRBV3-2 | TGTGCCAGCAGCCGGACGACCGGACAATACTACGAGCAGTACTTC | CASSRTTGQYYEQYF
- | TRBD2 | TRBJ2-7 | TRBV11-1 | TGTGCCAGCAGCTTTCAGCGGGGGCGAACCTACGAGCAGTACTTC | CASSFQRGRTYEQYF
- | - | TRBJ2-7 | TRBV6-2/TRBV6-3 | TGTGCCAGCAGTTACCTCCTCTACGAGCAGTACTTC | CASSYLLYEQYF
- | TRBD1 | TRBJ1-2 | TRBV15 | TGTGCCACCAGCAAAGACAGGGGCGGCATCTATGGCTACACCTTC | CATSKDRGGIYGYTF
- | TRBD1 | TRBJ1-1 | TRBV6-5 | TGTGCCAGCCACCCCAGGGGGAGAAACACTGAAGCTTTCTTT | CASHPRGRNTEAFF
- | - | TRBJ1-2 | TRBV10-2 | TGCGCCAGCAGCACAGGGTCGGACTATGGCTACACCTTC | CASSTGSDYGYTF
- | - | TRBJ1-2 | TRBV4-3 | TGCGCCAGCAGCCAAGATTGGAAAGGGGTTAACTATGGCTACACCTTC | CASSQDWKGVNYGYTF